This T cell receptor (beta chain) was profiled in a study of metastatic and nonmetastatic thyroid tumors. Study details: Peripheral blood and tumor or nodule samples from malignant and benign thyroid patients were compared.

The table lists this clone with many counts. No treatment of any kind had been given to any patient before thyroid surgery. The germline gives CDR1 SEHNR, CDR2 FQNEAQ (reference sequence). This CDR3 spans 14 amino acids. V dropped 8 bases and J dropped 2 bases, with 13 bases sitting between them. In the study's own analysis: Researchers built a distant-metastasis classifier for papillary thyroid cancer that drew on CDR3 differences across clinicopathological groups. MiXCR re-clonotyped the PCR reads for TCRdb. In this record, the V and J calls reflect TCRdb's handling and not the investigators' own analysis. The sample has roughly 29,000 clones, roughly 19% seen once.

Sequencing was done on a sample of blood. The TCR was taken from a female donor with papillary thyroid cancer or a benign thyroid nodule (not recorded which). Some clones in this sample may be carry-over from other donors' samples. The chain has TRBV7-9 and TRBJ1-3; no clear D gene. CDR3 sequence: CASQGGVTGNTIYF. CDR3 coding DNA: TGTGCCAGCCAAGGTGGGGTAACTGGAAACACCATATATTTT.